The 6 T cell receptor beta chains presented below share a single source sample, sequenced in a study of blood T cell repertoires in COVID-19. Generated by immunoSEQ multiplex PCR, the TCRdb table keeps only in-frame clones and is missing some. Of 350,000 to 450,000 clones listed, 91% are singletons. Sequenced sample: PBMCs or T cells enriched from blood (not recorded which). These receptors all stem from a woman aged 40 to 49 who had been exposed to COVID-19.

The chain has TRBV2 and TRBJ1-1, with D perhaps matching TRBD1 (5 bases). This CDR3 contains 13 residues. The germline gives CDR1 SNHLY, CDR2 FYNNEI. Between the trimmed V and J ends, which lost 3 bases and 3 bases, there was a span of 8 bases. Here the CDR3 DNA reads TGTGCCAGCAGTGACCCGGGGGACACTGAAGCTTTCTTT. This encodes CASSDPGDTEAFF. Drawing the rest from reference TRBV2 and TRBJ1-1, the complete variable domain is EPEVTQTPSHQVTQMGQEVILRCVPISNHLYFYWYRQILGQKVEFLVSFYNNEISEKSEIFDDQFSVERPDGSNFTLKIRSTKLEDSAMYFCASSDPGDTEAFFGQGTRLTVV.

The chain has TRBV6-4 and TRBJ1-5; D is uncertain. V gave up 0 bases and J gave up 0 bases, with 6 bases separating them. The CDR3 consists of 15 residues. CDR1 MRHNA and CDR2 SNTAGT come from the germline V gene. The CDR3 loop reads CASSDSAGSNQPQHF. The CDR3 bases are TGTGCCAGCAGTGACTCGGCGGGTAGCAATCAGCCCCAGCATTTT.

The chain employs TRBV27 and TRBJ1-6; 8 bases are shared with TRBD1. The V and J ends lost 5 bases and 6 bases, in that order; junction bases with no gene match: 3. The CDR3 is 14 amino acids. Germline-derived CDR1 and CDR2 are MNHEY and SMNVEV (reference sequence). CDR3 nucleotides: TGTGCCAGCAGTCGGGACAGGTTTAATTCACCCCTCCACTTT. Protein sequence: CASSRDRFNSPLHF.

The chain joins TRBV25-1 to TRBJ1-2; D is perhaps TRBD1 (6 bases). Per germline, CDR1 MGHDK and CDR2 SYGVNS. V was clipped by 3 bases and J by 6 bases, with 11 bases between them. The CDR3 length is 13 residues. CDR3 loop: CASSDGTSDGYTF. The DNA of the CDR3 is TGTGCCAGCAGTGATGGGACATCGGATGGCTACACCTTC.

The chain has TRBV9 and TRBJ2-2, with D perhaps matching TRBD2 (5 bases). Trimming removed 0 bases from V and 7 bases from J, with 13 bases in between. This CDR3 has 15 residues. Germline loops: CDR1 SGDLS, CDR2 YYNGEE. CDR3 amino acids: CASSVVPEGNGELFF. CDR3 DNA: TGTGCCAGCAGCGTAGTTCCCGAGGGAAACGGGGAGCTGTTTTTT.

CDR3 sequence reads: CSVEGVRDNRSYEQYF. In DNA, the CDR3 is TGCAGCGTTGAAGGGGTCCGGGACAATCGGTCCTACGAGCAGTACTTC. V is TRBV29-1 and J is TRBJ2-7; D is perhaps TRBD1 (6 bases). There are 16 residues in the CDR3. V gave up 1 base and J gave up 1 base, with 17 bases separating them. Germline lookup yields CDR1 SQVTM and CDR2 ANQGSEA.